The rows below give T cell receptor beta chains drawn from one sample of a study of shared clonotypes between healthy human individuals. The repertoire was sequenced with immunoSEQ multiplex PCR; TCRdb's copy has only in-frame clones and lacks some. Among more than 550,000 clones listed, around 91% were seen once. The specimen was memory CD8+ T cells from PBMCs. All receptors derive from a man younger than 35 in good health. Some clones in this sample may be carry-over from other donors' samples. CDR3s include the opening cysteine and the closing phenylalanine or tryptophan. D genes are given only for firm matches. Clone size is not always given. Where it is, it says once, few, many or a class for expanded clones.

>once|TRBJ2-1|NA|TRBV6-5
CASSYSPSGARNEQFF
TGTGCCAGCAGTTACTCTCCTTCAGGGGCGCGGAATGAGCAGTTCTTC
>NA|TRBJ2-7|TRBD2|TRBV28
CASSLARGAYEQYF
TGTGCCAGCAGTCTTGCCCGGGGGGCCTACGAGCAGTACTTC
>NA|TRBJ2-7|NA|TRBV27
CASTSLGDYEQYF
TGTGCCAGCACTAGTTTAGGCGATTACGAGCAGTACTTC
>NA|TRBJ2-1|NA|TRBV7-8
CASSLAAGPYDLGTYNEQFF
TGTGCCAGCAGCTTAGCGGCGGGACCTTACGACTTGGGCACCTACAATGAGCAGTTCTTC
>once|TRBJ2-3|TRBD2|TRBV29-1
CSVAWRGLAGADTQYF
TGCAGCGTTGCATGGAGGGGACTAGCGGGAGCAGATACGCAGTATTTT
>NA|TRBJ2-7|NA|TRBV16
CASSQFPDRYEQYF
TGTGCCAGCAGCCAATTCCCCGACAGATACGAGCAGTACTTC
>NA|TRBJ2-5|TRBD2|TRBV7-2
CASSRRPGLAGAQETQYF
TGTGCCAGCAGCCGTCGACCGGGACTAGCGGGAGCACAAGAGACCCAGTACTTC
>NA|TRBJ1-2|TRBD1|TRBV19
CATAGQGAMGGYTF
TGTGCCACCGCGGGACAGGGGGCCATGGGGGGCTACACCTTC
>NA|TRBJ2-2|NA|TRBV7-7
CASSWTDNLLTGELFF
TGTGCCAGCAGCTGGACAGATAATTTGTTGACCGGGGAGCTGTTTTTT
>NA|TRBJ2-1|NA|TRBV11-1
CASSPLEYNEQFF
TGTGCCAGCAGCCCCCTGGAGTACAATGAGCAGTTCTTC
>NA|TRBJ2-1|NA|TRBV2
CASNTDNEQFF
TGTGCCAGCAACACCGACAATGAGCAGTTCTTC
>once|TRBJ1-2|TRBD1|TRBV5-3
CARSNSGTGGHGYTF
TGTGCCAGAAGCAATTCCGGGACAGGGGGCCATGGCTACACCTTC
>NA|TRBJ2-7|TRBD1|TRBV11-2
CASSLDPRTGPYEQYF
TGTGCCAGCAGCTTAGATCCAAGGACAGGGCCCTACGAGCAGTACTTC
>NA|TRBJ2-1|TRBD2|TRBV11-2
CASSFGGGNEQFF
TGTGCCAGCAGCTTCGGGGGGGGCAATGAGCAGTTCTTC
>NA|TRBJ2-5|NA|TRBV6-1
CASSEEQGETQYF
TGTGCCAGCAGTGAGGAGCAGGGCGAGACCCAGTACTTC
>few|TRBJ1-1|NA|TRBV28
CASSFRGGGTEAFF
TGTGCCAGCAGTTTTCGGGGAGGGGGGACTGAAGCTTTCTTT
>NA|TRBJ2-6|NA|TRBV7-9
CASSVPTPSSGANVLTF
TGTGCCAGCAGCGTACCGACACCTAGCTCTGGGGCCAACGTCCTGACTTTC
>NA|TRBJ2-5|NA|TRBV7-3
CASSAVGDGETQYF
TGTGCCAGCAGCGCCGTGGGGGACGGGGAGACCCAGTACTTC
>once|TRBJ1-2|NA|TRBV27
CASSLSPGHYGYTF
TGTGCCAGCAGTTTATCACCAGGGCACTATGGCTACACCTTC
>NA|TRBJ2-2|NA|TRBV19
CASIAGTGELFF
TGTGCCAGTATAGCAGGGACCGGGGAGCTGTTTTTT
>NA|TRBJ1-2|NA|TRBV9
CASSVAWKDGYTF
TGTGCCAGCAGCGTAGCCTGGAAGGATGGCTACACCTTC
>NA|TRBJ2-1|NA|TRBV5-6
CASSLMRAKQFF
TGTGCCAGCAGCTTGATGAGGGCCAAGCAGTTCTTC
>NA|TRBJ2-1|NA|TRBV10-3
CAISDGSSAYNEQFF
TGTGCCATCAGTGACGGGTCTAGCGCTTACAATGAGCAGTTCTTC
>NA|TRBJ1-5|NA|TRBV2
CASSEVRQRNQPQHF
TGTGCCAGCAGTGAAGTTCGACAGCGCAATCAGCCCCAGCATTTT